This TCR beta chain appears in the sequencing data of a study of T cell repertoires in cytomegalovirus infection. After removal of 2 bases from V and 6 bases from J, the junction contained 8 bases not matched to a gene. The CDR3 totals 15 residues. Germline loops: CDR1 SGHRS, CDR2 YFSETQ. The study's findings and limits: The ex vivo response was dominated by HLA-C-restricted CMV-specific TCR beta clonotypes.

Comments on this clonotype: Its target is unknown.

A single record per CDR3 protein comes from TCRdb applying MiXCR to the reads. This sample yields around 500,000 distinct CDR3 sequences, of which under 45% are seen a single time; about 41% belongs to the top ten. Sequencing was performed on cultured PBMCs, taken from culture after CMV antigen stimulation. The TCR comes from a human donor in good health (CMV status not recorded). Some clones in this sample may be carry-over from other donors' samples. The chain recombines TRBV5-1 with TRBJ1-1; TRBD1 matches at 9 bases. CDR3 loop: CASSFSPGTGPEAFF. In nucleotides, the CDR3 is TGCGCCAGCAGCTTTTCCCCCGGGACAGGGCCTGAAGCTTTCTTT.